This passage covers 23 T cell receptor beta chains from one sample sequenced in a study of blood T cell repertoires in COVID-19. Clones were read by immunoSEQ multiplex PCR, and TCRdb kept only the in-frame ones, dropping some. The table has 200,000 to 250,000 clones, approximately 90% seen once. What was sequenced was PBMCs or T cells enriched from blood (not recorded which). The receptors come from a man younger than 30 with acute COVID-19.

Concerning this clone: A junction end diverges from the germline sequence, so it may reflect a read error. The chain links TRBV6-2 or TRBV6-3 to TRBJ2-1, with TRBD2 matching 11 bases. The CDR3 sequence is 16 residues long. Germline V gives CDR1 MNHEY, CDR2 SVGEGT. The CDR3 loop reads CASSLAGGASSNEQFF. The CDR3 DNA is TGTGCCAGCAGTTTAGCGGGAGGGGCATCCTCCAATGAGCAGTTCTTC.

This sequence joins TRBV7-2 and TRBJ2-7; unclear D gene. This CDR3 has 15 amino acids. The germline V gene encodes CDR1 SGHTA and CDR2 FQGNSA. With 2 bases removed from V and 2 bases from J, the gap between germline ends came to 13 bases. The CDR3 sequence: CASSLNGGPAYEQYF. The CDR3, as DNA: TGTGCCAGCAGCTTAAATGGTGGCCCTGCCTACGAGCAGTACTTC.

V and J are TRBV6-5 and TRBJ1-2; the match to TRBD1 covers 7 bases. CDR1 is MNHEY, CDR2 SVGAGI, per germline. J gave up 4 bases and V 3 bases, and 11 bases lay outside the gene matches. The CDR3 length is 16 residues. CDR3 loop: CASSYIETGNLYGYTF. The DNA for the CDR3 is TGTGCCAGCAGTTATATTGAGACAGGGAACCTCTATGGCTACACCTTC.

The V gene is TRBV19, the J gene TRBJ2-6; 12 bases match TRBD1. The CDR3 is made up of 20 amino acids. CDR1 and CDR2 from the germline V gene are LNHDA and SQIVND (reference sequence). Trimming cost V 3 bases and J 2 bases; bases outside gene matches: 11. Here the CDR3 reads CASSIGVGTGGAPGANVLTF. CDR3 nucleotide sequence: TGTGCCAGTAGTATTGGGGTGGGGACAGGGGGCGCCCCTGGGGCCAACGTCCTGACTTTC.

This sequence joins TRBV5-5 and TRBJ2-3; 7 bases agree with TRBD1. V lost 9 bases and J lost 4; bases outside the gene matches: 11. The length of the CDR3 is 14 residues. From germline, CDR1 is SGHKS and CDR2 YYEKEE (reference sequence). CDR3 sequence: CATEEQGKADTQYF. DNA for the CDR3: TGTGCCACCGAAGAACAGGGGAAGGCAGATACGCAGTATTTT.

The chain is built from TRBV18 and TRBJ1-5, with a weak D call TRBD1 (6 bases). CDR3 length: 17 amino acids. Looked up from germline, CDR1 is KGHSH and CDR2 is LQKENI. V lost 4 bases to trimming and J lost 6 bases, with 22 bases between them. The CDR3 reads CASSLYGGPEAGQPQHF. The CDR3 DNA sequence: TGTGCCAGCTCACTCTATGGGGGCCCTGAGGCCGGTCAGCCCCAGCATTTT.

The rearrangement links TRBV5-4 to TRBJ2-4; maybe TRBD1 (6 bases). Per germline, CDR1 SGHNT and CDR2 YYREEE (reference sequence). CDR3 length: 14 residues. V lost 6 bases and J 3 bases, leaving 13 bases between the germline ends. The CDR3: CASNKQGYKNIQYF. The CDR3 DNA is TGTGCCAGCAACAAACAGGGCTACAAAAACATTCAGTACTTC.

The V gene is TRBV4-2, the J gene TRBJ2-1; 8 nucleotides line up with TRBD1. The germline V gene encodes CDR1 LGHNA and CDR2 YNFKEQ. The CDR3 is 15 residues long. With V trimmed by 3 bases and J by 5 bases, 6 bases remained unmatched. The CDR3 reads CASSHGQGPHNEQFF. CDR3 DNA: TGTGCCAGCAGCCATGGACAGGGACCGCACAATGAGCAGTTCTTC.

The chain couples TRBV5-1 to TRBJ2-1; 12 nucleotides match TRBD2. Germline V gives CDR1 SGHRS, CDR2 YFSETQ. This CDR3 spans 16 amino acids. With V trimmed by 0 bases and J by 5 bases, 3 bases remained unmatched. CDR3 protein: CASSLGRLAGDNEQFF. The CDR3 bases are TGCGCCAGCAGCTTGGGTAGACTAGCGGGGGACAATGAGCAGTTCTTC.

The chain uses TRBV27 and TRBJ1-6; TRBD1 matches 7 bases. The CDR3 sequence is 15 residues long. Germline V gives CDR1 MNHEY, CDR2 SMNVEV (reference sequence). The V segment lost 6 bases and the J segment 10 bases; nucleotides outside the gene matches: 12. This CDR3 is CASSLTRTGESPLHF. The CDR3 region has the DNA TGTGCCAGCAGCCTTACACGGACAGGCGAATCACCCCTCCACTTT.

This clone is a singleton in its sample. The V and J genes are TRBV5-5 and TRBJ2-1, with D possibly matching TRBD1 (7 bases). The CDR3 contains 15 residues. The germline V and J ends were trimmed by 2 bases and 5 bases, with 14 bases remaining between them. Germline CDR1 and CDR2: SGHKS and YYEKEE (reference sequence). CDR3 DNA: TGTGCCAGCAGCTTTTTAGACAGGGAGGACAATGAGCAGTTCTTC. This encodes CASSFLDREDNEQFF.

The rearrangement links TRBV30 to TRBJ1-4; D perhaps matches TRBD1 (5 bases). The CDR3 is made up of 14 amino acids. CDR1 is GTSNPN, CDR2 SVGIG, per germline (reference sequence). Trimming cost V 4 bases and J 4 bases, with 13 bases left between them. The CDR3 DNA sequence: TGTGCCTGGAACCCCGGGACTCTTAATGAAAAACTGTTTTTT. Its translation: CAWNPGTLNEKLFF.

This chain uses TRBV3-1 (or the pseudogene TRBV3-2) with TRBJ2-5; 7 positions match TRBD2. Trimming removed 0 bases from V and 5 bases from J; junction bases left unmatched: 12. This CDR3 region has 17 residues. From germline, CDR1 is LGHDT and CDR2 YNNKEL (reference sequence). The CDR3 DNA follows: TGTGCCAGCAGCCAAGAAAGAGGTGGCGGGAGTAAGGAGACCCAGTACTTC. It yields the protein CASSQERGGGSKETQYF.

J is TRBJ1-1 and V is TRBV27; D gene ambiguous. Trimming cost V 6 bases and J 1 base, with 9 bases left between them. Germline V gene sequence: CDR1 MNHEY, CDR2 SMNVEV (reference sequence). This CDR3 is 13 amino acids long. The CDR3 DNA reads TGTGCCAGCAGAAATACGGGGAACACTGAAGCTTTCTTT. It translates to CASRNTGNTEAFF.

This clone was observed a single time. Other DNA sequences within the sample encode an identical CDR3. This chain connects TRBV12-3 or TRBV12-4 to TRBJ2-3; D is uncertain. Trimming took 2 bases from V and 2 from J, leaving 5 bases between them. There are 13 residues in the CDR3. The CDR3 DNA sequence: TGTGCCAGCAGTTTAAGAGACACAGATACGCAGTATTTT. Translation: CASSLRDTDTQYF.

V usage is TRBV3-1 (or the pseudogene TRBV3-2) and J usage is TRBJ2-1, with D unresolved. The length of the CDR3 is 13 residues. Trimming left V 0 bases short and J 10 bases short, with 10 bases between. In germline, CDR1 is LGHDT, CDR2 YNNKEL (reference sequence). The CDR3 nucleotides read TGTGCCAGCAGCCAAGATGGTAATAGCGAGCAGTTCTTC. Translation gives CASSQDGNSEQFF.

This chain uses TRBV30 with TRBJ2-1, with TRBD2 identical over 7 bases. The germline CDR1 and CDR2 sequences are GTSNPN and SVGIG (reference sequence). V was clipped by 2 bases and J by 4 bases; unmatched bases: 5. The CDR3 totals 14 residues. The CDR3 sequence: CAWSPEGGYNEQFF. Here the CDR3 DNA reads TGTGCCTGGAGTCCGGAGGGAGGGTACAATGAGCAGTTCTTC.

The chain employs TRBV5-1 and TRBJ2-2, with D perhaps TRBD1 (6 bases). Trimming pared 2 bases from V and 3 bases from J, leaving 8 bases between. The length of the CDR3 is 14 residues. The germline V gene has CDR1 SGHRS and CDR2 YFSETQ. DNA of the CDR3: TGCGCCAGCAGCTTTGCAGGGGACACCGGGGAGCTGTTTTTT. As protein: CASSFAGDTGELFF.

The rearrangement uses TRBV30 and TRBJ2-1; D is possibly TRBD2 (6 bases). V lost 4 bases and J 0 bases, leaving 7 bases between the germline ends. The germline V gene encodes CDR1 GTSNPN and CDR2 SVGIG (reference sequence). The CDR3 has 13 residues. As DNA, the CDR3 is TGTGCCTGGATGGGGGGCTCCTACAATGAGCAGTTCTTC. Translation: CAWMGGSYNEQFF.

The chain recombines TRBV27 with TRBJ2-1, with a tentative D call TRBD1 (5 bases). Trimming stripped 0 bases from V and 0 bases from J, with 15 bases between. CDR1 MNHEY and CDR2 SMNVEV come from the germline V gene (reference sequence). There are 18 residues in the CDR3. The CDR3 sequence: CASSLSTPDRSSYNEQFF. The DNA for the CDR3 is TGTGCCAGCAGTTTATCGACCCCTGACAGAAGCTCCTACAATGAGCAGTTCTTC.

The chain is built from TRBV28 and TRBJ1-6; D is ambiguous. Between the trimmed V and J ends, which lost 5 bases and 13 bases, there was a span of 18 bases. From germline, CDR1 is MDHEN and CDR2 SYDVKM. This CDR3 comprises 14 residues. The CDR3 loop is CASSTWREISPLHF. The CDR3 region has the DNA TGTGCCAGCAGTACCTGGCGGGAGATTAGCCCCCTCCACTTT.

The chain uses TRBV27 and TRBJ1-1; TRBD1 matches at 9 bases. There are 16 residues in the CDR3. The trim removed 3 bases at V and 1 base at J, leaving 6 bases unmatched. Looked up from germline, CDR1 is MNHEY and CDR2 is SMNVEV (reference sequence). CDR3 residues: CASSFFYRGPNTEAFF. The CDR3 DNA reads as TGTGCCAGCAGTTTCTTCTACAGGGGGCCGAACACTGAAGCTTTCTTT.

CDR3 bases: TGCGCCAGCAGCTTGAGGACACCTAACACTGAAGCTTTCTTT. Residues: CASSLRTPNTEAFF. This rearrangement joins TRBV5-1 to TRBJ1-1, with D perhaps matching TRBD1 (5 bases). The CDR3 is 14 amino acids. The germline V and J ends were trimmed by 1 base and 2 bases, with 9 bases remaining between them. Germline assignment: CDR1 SGHRS and CDR2 YFSETQ.